The TCR beta chain under discussion was sequenced for a study of cytomegalovirus exposure and HLA in healthy donors (dated by TCRdb to 2015 to 2018). At the level of the whole study: An earlier analysis of more than 550 of the donors reported about 300 Gb of sequence data and around 100 million unique TCR beta sequences obtained from about 170 million T cells. Roughly 310 gigabases of sequencing data and approximately 80 million unique TCR sequences were included in an early release covering about 620 HLA-typed donors. Of the 350 to 450 genotyped donors, approximately 82% fell in the genetic ancestry cluster associated with self-reported Caucasian donors. The study was designed to test whether signatures of past pathogen exposure could be identified by cataloging public T cell receptors. The T cell repertoires of 666 subjects were profiled by immunosequencing and related to cytomegalovirus serostatus. Along with the roughly 700-subject first cohort, a separate validation cohort of 120 different subjects was used. To predict cytomegalovirus infection status, the study combined high-throughput TCR immunosequencing, statistical association of individual TCRs with disease status, and machine learning. A later analysis re-examined previously published TCR beta repertoires from about 700 donors and added high-resolution HLA genotyping to investigate patterns of TCR occurrence. The later analysis used no new phenotypic data to find candidate immune exposures, relying instead on TCR beta sequences and their occurrence across donors. To decide whether each TCR beta V gene segment behaved as functional or pseudogenic, an earlier analysis of some 600 of the donors relied on high-throughput TCR beta sequencing. Donor age, sex, ethnicity and CMV serostatus were collected together with the repertoire data. A later genetic analysis used genome-wide SNP genotypes for 398 of the 666 donors, treating that subset as a discovery cohort. All discovery cohort repertoires had been generated on a single sequencing platform. HLA typing covered class I and class II loci at four-digit resolution. The number of donors typed differed by locus, with 629-630 for A, B, C, DRB1 and DQB1, more than 500 for DQA1, over 600 for DPA1, and 400 to 490 for DPB1. Five DR-DQ haplotypes were treated as single units for association and clustering because of strong linkage in the cohort. Among roughly 400 genotyped donors of the cohort, an average of roughly 230,000 unique TCR beta nucleotide sequences was sequenced per donor, of which approximately 18% were non-productive. Overall study outcomes, separate from this receptor: HLA typing was unavailable for some donors at each locus, so association tests used only the typed subset. In an earlier analysis of around 600 of the donors, most TCR beta V segments were observed in productive rearrangements about 90% or about 30% of the time, broadly matching IMGT annotations. It was suggested by the authors that the approach could potentially be generalized to other disease states and immunological phenotypes. Only TCR beta chains were sequenced in this cohort, and the absence of alpha or paired-chain data limited detectable features. A group of highly shared sequence variants was considered likely to be a technical artifact of the sequencing pipeline. A further reported finding was that TCR beta sequences accurately predicted the HLA-A and HLA-B alleles for most subjects in the first cohort. Seventeen rarely observed V segments, including chromosome 9 orphons, were excluded from the earlier analysis of some 590 of the donors because counts were too low. A later analysis found that HLA-associated TCR beta chains were more clonally expanded and had lower generation probabilities than equally common non-associated chains. While some public TCRs were present in many individuals, most TCR sequences turned up only very rarely across donors. An association between a missense DCLRE1C variant and V-gene and J-gene trimming of TCR beta chains was found in a later genetic analysis and replicated in an independent cohort. The only immune exposure information available for the cohort was CMV serostatus. A later analysis found that TCR association rates varied across HLA loci, with DRB1 alleles showing the most associated TCRs and HLA-C alleles the fewest. Correlated functional status among segregating V segments might reflect linkage disequilibrium, but an unknown experimental factor could not be ruled out. When HLA alleles, especially DR and DQ, strongly co-occurred, attributing TCR associations to individual alleles was difficult. Compared with the roughly 720-donor mean, donors in an Asian-associated ancestry cluster had fewer N-insertions in productive TCRs, according to a later genetic analysis. At a false discovery rate of 0.05, a later analysis linked about 16,000 TCR beta sequences to specific HLA alleles. Cytomegalovirus status was reported to be diagnosed by the classifier with high specificity and sensitivity in both the original and validation cohorts. Roughly uniform sequencing depth across donors was assumed in presence/absence analyses, although this assumption may not hold. A later analysis found that most CMV-associated TCR beta chains appeared HLA-restricted, with HLA associations seemingly driven largely by CMV exposure. According to a later analysis, parvovirus B19, influenza, CMV and Epstein-Barr virus appeared linked to several top co-occurrence clusters. The study listed 150 to 200 TCR beta chains as associated with cytomegalovirus. Some IMGT-functional V segments, including TRBV6-2 and TRBV6-3, could not be distinguished by the 87-base-pair reads and were therefore excluded. In vitro tests confirmed that a few of the cytomegalovirus-associated TCR beta chains recognize cytomegalovirus antigens.

As to this clone: The antigen it recognizes is unknown. Base qualities are not provided; no much larger clone lies one nucleotide away.

The CDR3 runs 17 residues from the cysteine to the phenylalanine. Solely the CDR3 DNA is kept, with 51 bases framed from the first base. From a lookup of the germline V gene, CDR1 and CDR2 are SGHRS and YFSETQ. Trimming accounts for 2 bases at V and 4 bases at J, while the number of junction bases matched to no gene is 11. In total, 600 or so healthy bone marrow donors made up the cohort. All cohort members were sampled while nominally healthy, although unrecorded immune exposures were likely present. The donor was CMV seronegative and was included in the group of hundreds of seronegative cohort members. Each donor provided a peripheral blood sample, and peripheral blood mononuclear cells were used for TCR beta sequencing. Genomic DNA extraction from the blood cell samples was performed with the Qiagen DNeasy Blood Extraction Kit. Library method: the immunoSEQ multiplex PCR assay. For the multiplex PCR, a mixture combining 60 forward primers for TCR Vbeta segments and 13 reverse primers for TCR Jbeta segments was used. Amplification of the CDR3 region of rearranged TCR beta genes was performed with a multiplex PCR assay on genomic DNA. The Illumina HiSeq System was used to sequence the amplified TCR beta libraries as 87-base-pair reads. In the paper's pipeline: A later analysis counted about 80 million unique TCR beta chains across the 500 to 850 repertoires, and approximately 11 million of these chains were shared by at least two donors. To remove PCR and sequencing errors, raw reads were error-corrected and collapsed into unique sequences using a nearest-neighbor algorithm that merged closely related sequences. V, D and J gene segments were assigned by aligning CDR3 sequences to IMGT reference sequences. For a sequence to be retained, at least a six-nucleotide match to both a V gene segment and a J gene segment was required. A rearrangement counted as productive if the CDR3 had no stop codons and remained in frame with V and J, and every other rearrangement counted as non-productive. CDR3 was defined by IMGT convention, running from the second conserved V-encoded cysteine to the conserved J-encoded phenylalanine. The earlier analysis of about 590 of the donors excluded sequences that lacked an unambiguous match to a single V gene segment. An earlier analysis of a few hundred of the donors classified V segments as functional when productive rearrangements were above 56.7% and as segregating when the standard deviation between donors was above 5%. A statistical classification framework was built for diagnosing cytomegalovirus status from the catalog of TCR beta chain sequences. A later analysis assigned V and J genes by comparing TCR nucleotide sequences with IMGT/GENE-DB human TR gene sequences. Using the TCRdist pipeline, a later analysis assigned CDR3 sequences along with most-parsimonious VDJ recombination scenarios. In a later analysis, each TCR beta chain was defined by its CDR3 amino acid sequence together with its V-gene family, and reads without a unique V-gene family were excluded. To address suspected cross-contamination and a sequencing artifact, a later analysis removed roughly 580 highly shared, low-generation-probability nucleotide sequences. A later analysis calculated a clonal expansion index for each public chain from normalized within-repertoire ranks of inferred template counts. Generation probabilities in a later analysis came from a VDJ recombination model fitted to out-of-frame rearrangements, and those results were checked against IGoR. A later analysis scored TCR-TCR, TCR-HLA and TCR-CMV co-occurrence with hypergeometric tests, applying a repertoire-size bias correction to TCR pairs. A later analysis estimated false discovery rates by permuting HLA or CMV assignments 20 times. In a later analysis, co-occurring TCRs were grouped using DBSCAN, and TCRdist sequence similarity was added for clustering within HLA-allele-positive subsets. Repertoires with fewer than 30,000 or more than 120,000 public chains were left out of co-occurrence clustering, as were about 5 repertoires with anomalous nucleotide sharing. TCRdb retrieved this table from immuneACCESS and kept in-frame rearrangements only. Not all clones are present; in checked studies, unresolved V genes account for under half, and no reason is known for the remainder. D and trimming come from the DNA, and the V and J calls and clone size come from that table. Counted in this sample were roughly 150,000 clones; 65% to 85% of them appeared once. The top ten hold around 7% of the sample.

Sequenced input: PBMCs. This chain joins TRBV5-1 to TRBJ2-2, and 7 junctional nucleotides match TRBD2. This sequence was found in a man aged 25-45 years in good health and CMV-seronegative. CDR3 protein: CASSFNSGRTGTGELFF. The bases read TGCGCCAGCAGCTTCAATTCCGGGAGGACGGGCACCGGGGAGCTGTTTTTT.